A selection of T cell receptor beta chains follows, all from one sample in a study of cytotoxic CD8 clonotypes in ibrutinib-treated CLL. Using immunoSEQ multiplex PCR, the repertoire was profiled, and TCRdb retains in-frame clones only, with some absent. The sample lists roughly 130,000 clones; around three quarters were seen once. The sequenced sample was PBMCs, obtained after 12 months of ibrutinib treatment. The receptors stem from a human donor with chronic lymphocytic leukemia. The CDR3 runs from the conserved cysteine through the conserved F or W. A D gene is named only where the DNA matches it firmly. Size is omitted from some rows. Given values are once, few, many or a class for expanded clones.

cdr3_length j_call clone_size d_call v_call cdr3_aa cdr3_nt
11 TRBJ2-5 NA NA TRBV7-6 CASSLDLSQYF TGTGCCAGCAGCTTAGACCTTTCCCAGTACTTC
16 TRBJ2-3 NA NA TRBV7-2 CASSLAAASPTDTQYF TGTGCCAGCAGCTTAGCGGCGGCCAGCCCCACAGATACGCAGTATTTT
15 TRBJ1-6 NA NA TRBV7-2 CASSLGTQGNSPLHF TGTGCCAGCAGCTTAGGTACACAGGGCAATTCACCCCTCCACTTT
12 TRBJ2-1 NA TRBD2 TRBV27 CASRGLAVEQFF TGTGCCAGCCGGGGACTAGCGGTTGAGCAGTTCTTC
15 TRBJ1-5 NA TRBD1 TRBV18 CASSPTGGVYQPQHF TGTGCCAGCTCCCCGACAGGGGGCGTTTATCAGCCCCAGCATTTT
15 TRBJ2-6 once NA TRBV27 CASSSVSSGANVLTF TGTGCCAGCAGTTCGGTCAGCTCTGGGGCCAACGTCCTGACTTTC
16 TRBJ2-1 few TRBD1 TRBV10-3 CAISVLPGTGANEQFF TGTGCCATCAGTGTTCTCCCCGGGACAGGGGCCAATGAGCAGTTCTTC
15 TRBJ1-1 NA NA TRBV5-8 CASSLDPGFRAEAFF TGTGCCAGCAGCTTAGATCCCGGGTTTCGGGCTGAAGCTTTCTTT
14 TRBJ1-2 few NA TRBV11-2 CASSFGEYIGGYTF TGTGCCAGCAGCTTCGGAGAATATATTGGGGGCTACACCTTC
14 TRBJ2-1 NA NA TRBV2 CASSHRDSYNEQFF TGTGCCAGCAGTCACAGGGATTCCTACAATGAGCAGTTCTTC
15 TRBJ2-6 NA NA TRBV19 CASRTQGSGANVLTF TGTGCCAGTAGAACACAGGGTTCTGGGGCCAACGTCCTGACTTTC
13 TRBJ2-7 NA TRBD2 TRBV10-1 CASSLAGEGEQYF TGCGCCAGCTCACTAGCGGGAGAAGGCGAGCAGTACTTC
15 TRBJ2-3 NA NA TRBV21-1 CASSKAREGHDTQYF TGTGCCAGCAGCAAAGCGCGGGAGGGCCACGATACGCAGTATTTT
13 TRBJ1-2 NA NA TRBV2 CASSAWQDYGYTF TGTGCCAGCAGTGCCTGGCAGGACTATGGCTACACCTTC
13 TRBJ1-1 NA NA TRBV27 CASSFRDGSEAFF TGTGCCAGCAGTTTTAGAGATGGTTCCGAAGCTTTCTTT